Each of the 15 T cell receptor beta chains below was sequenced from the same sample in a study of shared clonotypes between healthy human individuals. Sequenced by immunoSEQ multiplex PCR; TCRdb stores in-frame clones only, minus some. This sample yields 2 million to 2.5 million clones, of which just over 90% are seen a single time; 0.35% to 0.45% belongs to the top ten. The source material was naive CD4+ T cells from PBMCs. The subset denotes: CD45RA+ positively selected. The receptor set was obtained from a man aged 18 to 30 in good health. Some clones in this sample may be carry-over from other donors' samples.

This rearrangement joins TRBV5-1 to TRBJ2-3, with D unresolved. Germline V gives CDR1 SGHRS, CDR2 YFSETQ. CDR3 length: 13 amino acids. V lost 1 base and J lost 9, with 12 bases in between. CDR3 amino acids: CASSLPPLATQYF. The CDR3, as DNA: TGCGCCAGCAGCTTGCCGCCGCTGGCGACGCAGTATTTT.

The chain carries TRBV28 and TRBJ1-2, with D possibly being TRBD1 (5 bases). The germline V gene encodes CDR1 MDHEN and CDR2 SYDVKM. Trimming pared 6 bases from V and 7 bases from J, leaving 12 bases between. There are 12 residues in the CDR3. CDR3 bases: TGTGCCAGCAGCCAGGGTAGGAGTGGCTACACCTTC. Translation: CASSQGRSGYTF.

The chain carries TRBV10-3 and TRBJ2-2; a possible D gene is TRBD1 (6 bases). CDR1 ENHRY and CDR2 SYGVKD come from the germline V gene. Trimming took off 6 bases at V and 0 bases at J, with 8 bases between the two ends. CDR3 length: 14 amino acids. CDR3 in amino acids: CAIRGTTNTGELFF. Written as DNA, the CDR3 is TGTGCCATCAGAGGGACAACGAACACCGGGGAGCTGTTTTTT.

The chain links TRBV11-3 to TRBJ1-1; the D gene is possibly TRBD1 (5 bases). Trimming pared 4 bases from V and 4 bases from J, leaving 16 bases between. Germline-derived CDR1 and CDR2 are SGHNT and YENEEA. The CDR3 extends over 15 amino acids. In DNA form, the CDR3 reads TGTGCCAGCAGCTCCCGGTCGGGGGGTAGCACTGAAGCTTTCTTT. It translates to CASSSRSGGSTEAFF.

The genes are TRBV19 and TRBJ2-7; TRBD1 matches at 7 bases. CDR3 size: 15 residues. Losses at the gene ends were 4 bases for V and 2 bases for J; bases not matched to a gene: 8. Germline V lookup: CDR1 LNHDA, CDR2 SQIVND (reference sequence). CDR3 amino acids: CASSNDPQGTYEQYF. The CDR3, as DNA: TGTGCCAGTAGTAATGACCCACAGGGGACCTACGAGCAGTACTTC.

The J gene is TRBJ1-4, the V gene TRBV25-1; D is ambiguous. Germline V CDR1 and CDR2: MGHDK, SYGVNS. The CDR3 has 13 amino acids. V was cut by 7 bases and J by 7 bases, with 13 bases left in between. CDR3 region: CASTDSMGEKLFF. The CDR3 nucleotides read TGTGCCAGCACCGACTCTATGGGTGAAAAACTGTTTTTT.

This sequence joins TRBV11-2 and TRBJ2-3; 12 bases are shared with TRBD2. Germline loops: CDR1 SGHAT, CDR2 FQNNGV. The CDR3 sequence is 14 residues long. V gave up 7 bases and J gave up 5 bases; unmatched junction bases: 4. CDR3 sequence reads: CASNLAGGLDTQYF. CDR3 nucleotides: TGTGCCAGCAACCTAGCGGGAGGGCTAGATACGCAGTATTTT.

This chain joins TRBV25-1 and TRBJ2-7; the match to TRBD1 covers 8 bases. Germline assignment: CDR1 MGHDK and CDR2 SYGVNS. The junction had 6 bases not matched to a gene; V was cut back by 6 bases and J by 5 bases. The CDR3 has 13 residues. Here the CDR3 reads CASSPGGAHEQYF. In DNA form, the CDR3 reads TGTGCCAGCAGCCCAGGGGGCGCCCACGAGCAGTACTTC.

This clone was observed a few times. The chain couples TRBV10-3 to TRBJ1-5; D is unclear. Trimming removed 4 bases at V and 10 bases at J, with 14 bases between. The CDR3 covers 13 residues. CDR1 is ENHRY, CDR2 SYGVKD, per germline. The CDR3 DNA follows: TGTGCCATCAGTGGAGGCGACGGGGAACCCCAGCATTTT. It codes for CAISGGDGEPQHF.

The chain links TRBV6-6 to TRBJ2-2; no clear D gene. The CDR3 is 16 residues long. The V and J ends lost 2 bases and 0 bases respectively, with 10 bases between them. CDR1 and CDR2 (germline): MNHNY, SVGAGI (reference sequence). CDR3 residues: CASSYPLDSNTGELFF. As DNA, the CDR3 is TGTGCCAGCAGTTACCCGCTGGATTCGAACACCGGGGAGCTGTTTTTT.

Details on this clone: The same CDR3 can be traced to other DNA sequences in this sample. The DNA of the CDR3 is TGTGCCAGCAGCAGGGACAGGGCCACAGATACGCAGTATTTT. Residues: CASSRDRATDTQYF. The J gene is TRBJ2-3, the V gene TRBV7-2; 9 bases fit TRBD1. The germline CDR1 and CDR2 sequences are SGHTA and FQGNSA. The junction had 2 bases not matched to a gene; V was cut back by 5 bases and J by 2 bases. CDR3 length: 14 amino acids.

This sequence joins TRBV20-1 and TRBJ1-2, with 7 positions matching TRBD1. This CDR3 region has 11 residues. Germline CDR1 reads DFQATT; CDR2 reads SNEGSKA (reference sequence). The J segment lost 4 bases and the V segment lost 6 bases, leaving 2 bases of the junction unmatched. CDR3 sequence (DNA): TGCAGTGCGGGGACAGTCTATGGCTACACCTTC. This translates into CSAGTVYGYTF.

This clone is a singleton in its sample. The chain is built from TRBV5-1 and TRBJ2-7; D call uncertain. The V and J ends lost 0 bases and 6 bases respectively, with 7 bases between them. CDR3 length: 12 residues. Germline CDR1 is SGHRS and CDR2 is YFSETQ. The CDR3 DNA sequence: TGCGCCAGCAGCTTGGAGGGTACCGAGCAGTACTTC. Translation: CASSLEGTEQYF.

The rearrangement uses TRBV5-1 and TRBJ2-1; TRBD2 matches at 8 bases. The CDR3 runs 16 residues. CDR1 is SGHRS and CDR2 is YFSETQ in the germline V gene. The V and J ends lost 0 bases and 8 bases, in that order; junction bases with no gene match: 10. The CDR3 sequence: CASSLASGGRPDEQFF. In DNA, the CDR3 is TGCGCCAGCAGCTTGGCCTCAGGCGGGAGGCCGGATGAGCAGTTCTTC.

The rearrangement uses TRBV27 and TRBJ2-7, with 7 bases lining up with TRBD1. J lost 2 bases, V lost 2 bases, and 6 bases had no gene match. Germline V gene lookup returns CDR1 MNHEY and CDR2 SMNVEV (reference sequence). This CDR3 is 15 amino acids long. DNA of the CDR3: TGTGCCAGCAGTTTACTATCACAGGGGACCTACGAGCAGTACTTC. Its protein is CASSLLSQGTYEQYF.